The rows below give T cell receptor beta chains drawn from one sample of a study of blood T cell repertoires in COVID-19. Sequencing used immunoSEQ multiplex PCR; TCRdb keeps in-frame clones, though not all of them. Of some 380,000 clones in the sample, more than 75% are singletons; the top ten hold about 1.2%. Sequencing was performed on peripheral blood. The receptor source for this set is a human donor with acute or convalescent COVID-19. The donor label of this sample is uncertain. Both conserved end residues are part of each CDR3. D genes are given only for firm matches. The listing skips clone size in some rows; elsewhere it reads once, few, many or a size class.

NA,TRBV11-2,TRBJ2-7,NA,CASSLDLQVGEQYF
NA,TRBV11-3,TRBJ2-1,NA,CASSLGALHQGEQFF
NA,TRBV5-1,TRBJ1-1,NA,CASSLSGTGPGNTEAFF
NA,TRBV13,TRBJ1-1,TRBD1,CASSTDRGNTEAFF
NA,TRBV5-1,TRBJ1-1,TRBD1,CASSLYPTGMNTEAFF
NA,TRBV27,TRBJ1-1,TRBD1,CASSWDRGQNTEAFF
NA,TRBV5-1,TRBJ2-2,NA,CASSGGGNTGGELFF
NA,TRBV5-1,TRBJ2-1,TRBD1,CASSLARDRGSPYNEQFF
NA,TRBV4-2,TRBJ2-5,NA,CASSQDLGGTQYF
once,TRBV7-2,TRBJ1-6,NA,CASSPKRQYNSPLHF
few,TRBV6-4,TRBJ1-2,NA,CASSDSHRAYGYTF
NA,TRBV18,TRBJ2-1,TRBD2,CASSPRSSSGSGYNEQFF
NA,TRBV7-2,TRBJ2-5,NA,CASSLSRRETQYF
NA,TRBV5-1,TRBJ2-7,NA,CASSGPSTLHEQYF
few,TRBV5-1,TRBJ1-1,TRBD1,CASSLGQGRGTEAFF
once,TRBV3-1/TRBV3-2,TRBJ2-2,NA,CASSHGYGRQVLTGELFF
few,TRBV3-1/TRBV3-2,TRBJ2-2,TRBD1,CASSQGDRGFTGELFF
once,TRBV9,TRBJ1-3,NA,CASSPEVSGNTIYF
NA,TRBV27,TRBJ1-6,NA,CASSFVRSYNSPLHF
NA,TRBV5-1,TRBJ1-1,TRBD1,CASSSTGVATEAFF
once,TRBV3-1/TRBV3-2,TRBJ2-1,NA,CASSQDLGPPYNEQFF
NA,TRBV5-1,TRBJ1-5,TRBD1,CASSRTGGREQPQHF
NA,TRBV10-1,TRBJ1-4,NA,CASSDGSATNEKLFF
NA,TRBV28,TRBJ1-1,NA,CASKSGPEAFF
few,TRBV19,TRBJ1-6,NA,CASSLSGRNNSPLHF
NA,TRBV6-6,TRBJ1-1,NA,CASSYGSPTEAFF
NA,TRBV7-9,TRBJ2-4,TRBD1,CASSLVGLQGKAKNIQYF
many,TRBV5-1,TRBJ2-1,TRBD2,CASSPPGLAGREQFF
medium-sized,TRBV6-5,TRBJ1-1,NA,CASSRTSMNTEAFF
NA,TRBV5-5,TRBJ1-2,TRBD1,CASSLPGQLNYGYTF
NA,TRBV6-5,TRBJ2-1,TRBD2,CASSPQAGVINEQFF
NA,TRBV6-1,TRBJ2-3,TRBD2,CASSGVRTSGGTDTQYF
NA,TRBV7-9,TRBJ1-3,NA,CASSPRQTSGNTIYF
NA,TRBV6-6,TRBJ1-2,TRBD1,CASRPRDRSYGYTF
NA,TRBV4-1,TRBJ2-1,TRBD2,CASSQAQTSGSYAAYNEQFF
few,TRBV28,TRBJ1-3,TRBD1,CASSLNRGGNTIYF
NA,TRBV5-1,TRBJ1-2,NA,CASSLVQGRGYTF
once,TRBV7-9,TRBJ2-3,TRBD2,CASSLAGLTDTQYF
NA,TRBV11-2,TRBJ1-3,NA,CASSLDVGRNTIYF
once,TRBV11-2,TRBJ2-3,TRBD2,CASSLVGGRGTDTQYF
once,TRBV30,TRBJ1-1,TRBD1,CASHPGQLGNTEAFF
few,TRBV30,TRBJ2-3,NA,CAWSRQDGWPDTQYF
few,TRBV10-1,TRBJ2-2,TRBD1,CASRQGEAGELFF
NA,TRBV28,TRBJ1-4,NA,CASSQSNEKLFF
NA,TRBV28,TRBJ1-2,TRBD1,CAGADRGLGGYTF
few,TRBV5-1,TRBJ2-7,NA,CASSVSGDHEQYF